The rows below give T cell receptor beta chains drawn from one sample of a study of cytotoxic CD8 clonotypes in ibrutinib-treated CLL. The assay was immunoSEQ multiplex PCR, and TCRdb's table has in-frame clones only and misses some. Counted here are approximately 47,000 clones, 50% to 65% occurring once; the ten biggest clones make up 25% to 35%. Sample: PBMCs, taken after 24 months of ibrutinib treatment. These receptors were collected from a human donor with chronic lymphocytic leukemia. Each CDR3 is given with its conserved first and last residue. A D gene is named only where the DNA matches it firmly. The listing skips clone size in some rows; elsewhere it reads once, few, many or a size class.

v_call,j_call,clone_size,d_call,cdr3_aa,cdr3_nt
TRBV6-5,TRBJ2-5,-,TRBD2,CASSYSRGSETQYF,TGTGCCAGCAGTTACTCGCGGGGGTCAGAGACCCAGTACTTC
TRBV27,TRBJ2-7,-,-,CASQLFPTTAVMAYEQYF,TGTGCCAGCCAGCTTTTCCCCACCACAGCTGTGATGGCCTACGAGCAGTACTTC
TRBV11-3,TRBJ1-5,few,-,CASSRVGRDNQPQHF,TGTGCCAGCAGTCGGGTAGGCAGGGACAATCAGCCCCAGCATTTT
TRBV11-2,TRBJ2-3,few,-,CASSSLDTDTQYF,TGTGCCAGCAGCTCACTCGACACAGATACGCAGTATTTT
TRBV11-1,TRBJ2-5,-,TRBD2,CASSLGTLAGVEETQYF,TGTGCCAGCAGCTTAGGCACGTTAGCGGGGGTTGAAGAGACCCAGTACTTC
TRBV6-1,TRBJ2-1,-,TRBD2,CASQASGANEQFF,TGTGCCAGCCAGGCTAGCGGGGCCAATGAGCAGTTCTTC
TRBV10-3,TRBJ2-1,-,-,CAIRSTGTKYNEQFF,TGTGCCATCAGGAGCACCGGGACAAAATACAATGAGCAGTTCTTC
TRBV5-5,TRBJ2-6,-,-,CASSGALLSGANVLTF,TGTGCCAGCAGCGGGGCCCTACTATCGGGGGCCAACGTCCTGACTTTC
TRBV2,TRBJ1-1,-,-,CASSTDTNTEAFF,TGTGCCAGCAGCACAGACACAAACACTGAAGCTTTCTTT
TRBV29-1,TRBJ1-1,-,-,CSGGGDTEAFF,TGCAGCGGAGGAGGGGACACTGAAGCTTTCTTT
TRBV18,TRBJ1-3,few,-,CASSPGTARENTIYF,TGTGCCAGCTCACCCGGAACAGCTCGGGAAAACACCATATATTTT
TRBV7-8,TRBJ2-7,-,-,CASSLGPMNEQYF,TGTGCCAGCAGCTTAGGGCCCATGAACGAGCAGTACTTC
TRBV5-1,TRBJ2-5,-,TRBD2,CASSSGTSGVQETQYF,TGCGCCAGCAGCTCCGGGACTAGCGGGGTACAAGAGACCCAGTACTTC
TRBV7-6,TRBJ1-4,-,TRBD1,CASSLGTGGEKLFF,TGTGCCAGCAGCTTAGGGACAGGGGGTGAAAAACTGTTTTTT
TRBV5-1,TRBJ1-2,-,-,CASSLDRGSRYGYTF,TGCGCCAGCAGCTTGGACCGGGGGTCGCGCTATGGCTACACCTTC
TRBV5-4,TRBJ2-3,-,TRBD2,CASSPSGGGARGTQYF,TGTGCCAGCAGCCCAAGCGGCGGGGGGGCCAGGGGTACGCAGTATTTT
TRBV6-6,TRBJ2-7,-,-,CASSSVGGAYGEQYF,TGTGCCAGCAGCTCGGTCGGGGGCGCCTACGGCGAGCAGTACTTC
TRBV5-1,TRBJ2-1,-,TRBD1,CASSWRDREVNGQFF,TGCGCCAGCAGCTGGCGGGACAGGGAGGTCAATGGGCAGTTCTTC
TRBV5-1,TRBJ1-3,few,-,CASSLAQTSGNTIYF,TGCGCCAGCAGCTTGGCCCAGACCTCTGGAAACACCATATATTTT
TRBV7-9,TRBJ1-1,-,TRBD1,CASSPRGQINTEAFF,TGTGCCAGCAGCCCTAGGGGGCAAATTAACACTGAAGCTTTCTTT
TRBV7-8,TRBJ2-2,-,-,CASSLTRNTGELFF,TGTGCCAGCAGCTTGACACGTAACACCGGGGAGCTGTTTTTT
TRBV2,TRBJ1-2,once,TRBD1,CASRPARGLYGYTF,TGTGCCAGCAGGCCCGCAAGGGGGCTCTATGGCTACACCTTC
TRBV10-3,TRBJ2-4,-,TRBD1,CAISAQGEAKNIQYF,TGTGCCATCAGTGCACAGGGGGAGGCCAAAAACATTCAGTACTTC
TRBV5-1,TRBJ2-6,-,-,CASSFSNSGANVLTF,TGCGCCAGCAGCTTCTCCAACTCTGGGGCCAACGTCCTGACTTTC
TRBV19,TRBJ1-2,-,TRBD1,CASRDTGQGIVGGYTF,TGTGCCAGCCGTGATACCGGACAGGGAATTGTTGGAGGCTACACCTTC
TRBV27,TRBJ2-3,-,TRBD2,CASSPRGVLLMRDTQYF,TGTGCCAGCAGTCCCCGGGGGGTTCTGTTGATGAGGGATACGCAGTATTTT
TRBV27,TRBJ1-1,-,TRBD1,CASSPDRGRTEAFF,TGTGCCAGCAGTCCAGACAGGGGGCGGACTGAAGCTTTCTTT
TRBV4-1,TRBJ2-7,-,-,CASSQLGPGRNEQYF,TGCGCCAGCAGCCAGCTTGGGCCGGGACGAAACGAGCAGTACTTC
TRBV6-5,TRBJ2-5,-,TRBD2,CAVASGGVGETQYF,TGTGCCGTAGCTAGCGGGGGTGTTGGAGAGACCCAGTACTTC
TRBV6-1,TRBJ2-3,few,-,CASSGIDTQYF,TGTGCCAGCAGTGGCATAGATACGCAGTATTTT
TRBV7-2,TRBJ2-2,few,TRBD1,CASSPGGYTGELFF,TGTGCCAGCAGCCCAGGGGGCTACACCGGGGAGCTGTTTTTT
TRBV5-4,TRBJ2-3,-,-,CASSLASLGGVGTDTQYF,TGTGCCAGCAGCTTGGCCTCCCTCGGCGGGGTAGGCACAGATACGCAGTATTTT